These T cell receptor beta chains were read from a single sample in a study of OX40 agonist ivuxolimab in advanced cancers. Profiling relied on immunoSEQ multiplex PCR, and the TCRdb table lists in-frame clones only, not all of them. The data hold about 80,000 clones, with more than 85% observed a single time. The source was CD4+ or CD8+ T cells sorted from blood, collected in a trial of the OX40 agonist ivuxolimab. These receptors came from an adult with an advanced solid tumor such as melanoma, head and neck, liver or kidney cancer. Both conserved end residues are part of each CDR3. D genes are given only for firm matches. Clone size is shown for a subset of rows, as once, few, many or a class of expanded clone.

j_gene | v_gene | d_gene | abundance | CDR3nt | CDR3aa
TRBJ1-5 | TRBV7-2 | . | . | TGTGCCAGCAGCTCAGGGATAGGTAATCAGCCCCAGCATTTT | CASSSGIGNQPQHF
TRBJ1-5 | TRBV2 | TRBD1 | medium-sized | TGTGCCAGCAGTGTGACAGGGGGAAGCAATCAGCCCCAGCATTTT | CASSVTGGSNQPQHF
TRBJ1-4 | TRBV12-1 | . | once | TGTGCCAGCAGCTTTGGGACTACTCGGGGAGACAATGAAAAACTGTTTTTT | CASSFGTTRGDNEKLFF
TRBJ2-2 | TRBV5-1 | . | . | TGCGCCAGCAGCCGAAGCCGGGGCAACACCGGGGAGCTGTTTTTT | CASSRSRGNTGELFF
TRBJ1-4 | TRBV6-5 | . | . | TGTGCCAGCAGTTATCTCTCCAGTAATGAAAAACTGTTTTTT | CASSYLSSNEKLFF
TRBJ2-7 | TRBV5-6 | . | . | TGTGCCAGCAGCTCATCCATCGGCGAGCAGTACTTC | CASSSSIGEQYF
TRBJ2-7 | TRBV28 | TRBD1 | . | TGTGCCAGCAGCCCCCCTGACAGGGGGCTCTACGAGCAGTACTTC | CASSPPDRGLYEQYF
TRBJ1-3 | TRBV15 | . | . | TGTGCCACCCGGAGGGAGTGGAGCTCTGGAAACACCATATATTTT | CATRREWSSGNTIYF
TRBJ2-4 | TRBV5-1 | TRBD2 | . | TGCGCCAGCAGCCCGGGGGGTGGCGGGGTAGCCAAAAACATTCAGTACTTC | CASSPGGGGVAKNIQYF
TRBJ2-1 | TRBV7-3 | TRBD1 | once | TGTGCCAGCAGCTTAAGGGACAGGGGATCTGACAATGAGCAGTTCTTC | CASSLRDRGSDNEQFF
TRBJ1-3 | TRBV2 | . | . | TGTGCCAGCAGTGATGCAGGTCGGACTGGAAACACCATATATTTT | CASSDAGRTGNTIYF
TRBJ2-1 | TRBV6-5 | TRBD2 | . | TGTGCCAGCAGTCATCGACTAGCGGGAGTGGATGAGCAGTTCTTC | CASSHRLAGVDEQFF
TRBJ2-7 | TRBV5-4 | . | . | TGTGCCAGCAGCTTCGGACGATACGAGCAGTACTTC | CASSFGRYEQYF
TRBJ2-7 | TRBV6-1 | . | . | TGTGCCAGCAGGGAACAGGGTACAGGCTACGAGCAGTACTTC | CASREQGTGYEQYF
TRBJ1-2 | TRBV5-4 | TRBD1 | . | TGTGCCAGCAGCAGAGGAGGACAGGGGAACTATGGCTACACCTTC | CASSRGGQGNYGYTF
TRBJ2-1 | TRBV10-3 | TRBD2 | . | TGTGCCATCAATAAGCGGGAGGGGAGCTCCTACAATGAGCAGTTCTTC | CAINKREGSSYNEQFF
TRBJ2-1 | TRBV15 | . | . | TGTGCCACCAGCACGGCTAGGCGGACTGGGTACAATGAGCAGTTCTTC | CATSTARRTGYNEQFF
TRBJ2-1 | TRBV14 | TRBD2 | once | TGTGCCAGCAGCCAAGTTCCCGCTAGCGGGAACTGGGGTGAGCAGTTCTTC | CASSQVPASGNWGEQFF
TRBJ2-2 | TRBV7-2 | TRBD1 | . | TGTGCCAGCAGCTCACTTCTTGACAGGGGAACCGGGGAGCTGTTTTTT | CASSSLLDRGTGELFF
TRBJ2-2 | TRBV5-5 | TRBD2 | . | TGTGCCAGCAGCTTGGCCGCGGGAGGGGGCACCGGGGAGCTGTTTTTT | CASSLAAGGGTGELFF
TRBJ2-7 | TRBV4-1 | TRBD2 | . | TGCGCCAGCAGCCAACTACTAGCGGGAGGCCCCTACGAGCAGTACTTC | CASSQLLAGGPYEQYF
TRBJ2-3 | TRBV5-1 | . | . | TGCGCCAGCAGCTTGGTCCCAGGGGGGATCACAGATACGCAGTATTTT | CASSLVPGGITDTQYF
TRBJ2-1 | TRBV7-2 | TRBD2 | . | TGTGCCAGCAGCTATAGCGGGGGGGGCTCCTACAATGAGCAGTTCTTC | CASSYSGGGSYNEQFF
TRBJ1-1 | TRBV9 | TRBD1 | once | TGTGCCAGCAGTGCCGGACAGGAGAACACTGAAGCTTTCTTT | CASSAGQENTEAFF
TRBJ2-2 | TRBV6-5 | . | . | TGTGCCAGCAGTCCAACATTGACAGCTTCCGAACTGTTTTTT | CASSPTLTASELFF
TRBJ2-3 | TRBV7-2 | . | . | TGTGCCAGCAGCCCCGCAATGGGGGGAAGGACGGATACGCAGTATTTT | CASSPAMGGRTDTQYF
TRBJ2-1 | TRBV2 | . | . | TGTGCCAGCAGTGAATTGAGCACTAGACGAAACTACAATGAGCAGTTCTTC | CASSELSTRRNYNEQFF
TRBJ1-5 | TRBV6-6 | TRBD1 | . | TGTGCCAGCAGTCAGGGGGACAGCCGTAATCAGCCCCAGCATTTT | CASSQGDSRNQPQHF
TRBJ2-1 | TRBV15 | TRBD2 | once | TGTGCCACCAGCAGAGAAAGTGGGACTAGCGGGAAAAGTGAGCAGTTCTTC | CATSRESGTSGKSEQFF
TRBJ2-3 | TRBV5-1 | . | once | TGCGCCAGCAGCCCCCCTGCGGGAAGAGCGCAGTATTTT | CASSPPAGRAQYF
TRBJ2-2 | TRBV18 | . | . | TGTGCCAGCTCACCATTGAACACCGGGGAGCTGTTTTTT | CASSPLNTGELFF
TRBJ1-1 | TRBV19 | . | once | TGTGCCAGTACCCCGAGACCTTTCATGAACACTGAAGCTTTCTTT | CASTPRPFMNTEAFF
TRBJ2-7 | TRBV5-1 | . | . | TGCGCCAGCTTCCCGACTGAAAATCCCTACGAGCAGTACTTC | CASFPTENPYEQYF
TRBJ1-2 | TRBV6-6 | TRBD1 | . | TGTGCCAGCAGACGGACAGGGAGGGATGGCTACACCTTC | CASRRTGRDGYTF
TRBJ2-7 | TRBV29-1 | . | . | TGCAGCGCCGAGACAGACCCATCCTACGAGCAGTACTTC | CSAETDPSYEQYF
TRBJ2-3 | TRBV7-2 | . | . | TGTGCCAGCAGCTTTACCGGACTAAGCACAGATACGCAGTATTTT | CASSFTGLSTDTQYF
TRBJ2-5 | TRBV25-1 | . | . | TGTGCCAGCAGTGCACCCTCCGGCAGGAGGGACGGGGAGACCCAGTACTTC | CASSAPSGRRDGETQYF
TRBJ2-7 | TRBV2 | TRBD1 | . | TGTGCCAGCAGCGCCGACAGGGGGTTGGTTGAGCAGTACTTC | CASSADRGLVEQYF
TRBJ2-1 | TRBV5-8 | TRBD1 | . | TGTGCCAGCAGCTTTCGGGGACAGGGGGCGCGAGGGCAGTTCTTC | CASSFRGQGARGQFF
TRBJ1-4 | TRBV27 | . | once | TGTGCCAGCACCACACGGACTGGTCCTAATGAAAAACTGTTTTTT | CASTTRTGPNEKLFF
TRBJ2-2 | TRBV2 | . | . | TGTGCCAGCAGTGAACAGGGGGGAAACACCGGGGAGCTGTTTTTT | CASSEQGGNTGELFF
TRBJ2-7 | TRBV18 | . | . | TGTGCCAGCTCACCAAACAGGGACTCCTACGAGCAGTACTTC | CASSPNRDSYEQYF
TRBJ2-1 | TRBV10-3 | TRBD2 | . | TGTGCCATCAGTACAGCGGGAGTTAGGAATGAGCAGTTCTTC | CAISTAGVRNEQFF
TRBJ1-5 | TRBV28 | . | . | TGTGCCAGCAGTTTATACCCAACCAGAGCATATAGCAATCAGCCCCAGCATTTT | CASSLYPTRAYSNQPQHF
TRBJ1-2 | TRBV7-2 | . | few | TGTGCCAGCAGCTTCAGGGTGGACTATGGCTACACCTTC | CASSFRVDYGYTF